Listed here are 30 T cell receptor beta chains from one sample, sequenced in a study of T-cell reconstitution after alpha-beta-depleted transplantation in children. Unique molecular identifiers were incorporated during preparation of the TCRbeta library. TCRdb processed the PCR reads anew with MiXCR; each CDR3 protein has one entry. The sample yields some 530,000 distinct CDR3 sequences, 9.5% to 15% seen once. This specimen was PBMCs from the stem cell graft donor, taken from the stem cell graft. All receptors derive from a human donor who donated a stem cell graft to a child with combined immunodeficiency.

The chain joins TRBV20-1 to TRBJ2-7; TRBD1 matches at 11 bases. The CDR3 runs to 11 residues. Germline-derived CDR1 and CDR2 are DFQATT and SNEGSKA (reference sequence). J was trimmed by 9 bases and V by 6 bases; bases with no gene match: 4. The chain's CDR3 is CSARTGGVQYF. In DNA, the CDR3 is TGCAGTGCCAGGACAGGGGGCGTGCAGTACTTC.

This clonotype was observed many times. CDR3 sequence (DNA): TGTGCCAGCAGCCAAGAATTGGCAGCAGCCTATAATTCACCCCTCCACTTT. It translates to CASSQELAAAYNSPLHF. This sequence joins TRBV3-1 and TRBJ1-6; D is undetermined. Trimming left V 0 bases short and J 2 bases short, with 11 bases between. CDR1 is LGHDT and CDR2 is YNNKEL in the germline V gene (reference sequence). This CDR3 is built from 17 residues.

This clonotype was seen at least ten times. This sequence joins TRBV4-2 and TRBJ2-3, with 15 positions matching TRBD2. CDR3 length equals 17 residues. Germline lookup yields CDR1 LGHNA and CDR2 YNFKEQ. V was pared by 4 bases and J by 10 bases, with 12 bases of the junction left unmatched. CDR3 region: CASSPTRTSGGAGAQYF. The CDR3 DNA reads as TGTGCCAGCAGCCCGACCAGGACTAGCGGGGGGGCCGGAGCGCAGTATTTT.

This clonotype occurred a few times. This chain links TRBV4-3 with TRBJ2-5; TRBD2 might be the D (5 bases). The CDR3 totals 19 residues. V dropped 0 bases and J dropped 5 bases, with 25 bases sitting between them. Germline CDR1 LGHNA, CDR2 YSLEER. The chain's CDR3 is CASSQDPAGALHPGETQYF. The CDR3 DNA reads TGCGCCAGCAGCCAAGATCCCGCGGGCGCGTTGCACCCCGGGGAGACCCAGTACTTC.

This clonotype was seen repeatedly, ten times or more. V gene TRBV4-3 combines with J gene TRBJ2-7; 8 bases are shared with TRBD1. J gave up 1 base and V 4 bases, and 6 bases lay outside the gene matches. The CDR3 consists of 15 residues. Germline CDR1 and CDR2: LGHNA and YSLEER. The CDR3 sequence is CASSLGTGTSYEQYF. The CDR3 DNA sequence: TGCGCCAGCAGCCTGGGGACAGGAACATCCTACGAGCAGTACTTC.

The sample holds a few counts of this clonotype. V and J are TRBV11-1 and TRBJ2-5, with TRBD1 matching over 9 bases. Germline V gives CDR1 SGHAT, CDR2 FQDESV (reference sequence). There are 18 residues in the CDR3. J was trimmed by 2 bases and V by 5 bases; bases with no gene match: 15. The CDR3 DNA reads as TGTGCCAGCAGCCCCGGGACAGGGATTAGATTTGAGCAAGAGACCCAGTACTTC. Amino acid sequence: CASSPGTGIRFEQETQYF.

This clonotype was recorded many times. V and J are TRBV15 and TRBJ1-5; 9 positions agree with TRBD1. Trimming removed 3 bases from V and 10 bases from J; junction bases left unmatched: 4. Germline V gene data show CDR1 as LNHNV and CDR2 as YYDKDF (reference sequence). The CDR3 sequence is 13 residues long. Here the CDR3 reads CATSRRTGEPQHF. DNA of the CDR3: TGTGCCACCAGCAGGAGGACAGGGGAACCCCAGCATTTT.

This clonotype has more than one count but fewer than ten. This chain uses TRBV27 with TRBJ2-1; D is ambiguous. The CDR3 runs 17 residues. Trimming removed 0 bases from V and 7 bases from J, with 19 bases in between. Germline values: CDR1 MNHEY, CDR2 SMNVEV (reference sequence). The CDR3 spells CASSLSMAGHFGNEQFF. The CDR3 DNA follows: TGTGCCAGCAGTTTATCGATGGCAGGTCATTTTGGTAATGAGCAGTTCTTC.

This clonotype was observed a handful of times. This sequence joins TRBV20-1 and TRBJ2-4; TRBD2 agrees at 8 bases. The germline CDR1 and CDR2 sequences are DFQATT and SNEGSKA (reference sequence). CDR3 length: 14 residues. Trimming took 3 bases from V and 6 from J; bases not matched to a gene: 7. CDR3 in amino acids: CSASRTSQRNIQYF. In DNA form, the CDR3 reads TGCAGTGCTAGTAGGACTAGCCAGAGAAACATTCAGTACTTC.

The V call is TRBV12-3 or TRBV12-4, the J call TRBJ2-7, with TRBD2 identical over 8 bases. After removal of 6 bases from V and 8 bases from J, the junction contained 9 bases not matched to a gene. The CDR3 length is 13 residues. This CDR3 reads CASSLGTRVKQYF. As DNA, the CDR3 is TGTGCCAGCAGCCTCGGGACTAGAGTTAAGCAGTACTTC.

This clonotype appeared many times. This sequence joins TRBV6-5 and TRBJ2-3; 12 bases line up with TRBD2. The junction had 4 bases not matched to a gene; V was cut back by 6 bases and J by 3 bases. CDR1 MNHEY and CDR2 SVGAGI come from the germline V gene. This CDR3 has 15 amino acids. The CDR3: CASRSGLAGTDTQYF. DNA for the CDR3: TGTGCCAGCAGATCCGGACTAGCGGGGACAGATACGCAGTATTTT.

The rearrangement joins TRBV12-3 or TRBV12-4 to TRBJ2-7; D gene unclear. The CDR3 has 13 amino acids. V dropped 3 bases and J dropped 5 bases, with 11 bases sitting between them. DNA for the CDR3: TGTGCCAGCAGTTTGAGTTTAGCCGACGAGCAGTACTTC. Amino acid sequence: CASSLSLADEQYF.

V and J are TRBV29-1 and TRBJ2-1; TRBD1 matches 12 bases. Germline V lookup: CDR1 SQVTM, CDR2 ANQGSEA. J lost 10 bases, V lost 5 bases, and 6 bases had no gene match. CDR3 length: 13 amino acids. CDR3 nucleotides: TGCAGCGTTCAAGGGACAGGGGGCTTGGAGCAGTTCTTC. Translated, it gives CSVQGTGGLEQFF.

This clonotype was found a few times. V usage is TRBV24-1 and J usage is TRBJ2-1; D ambiguous. Germline assignment: CDR1 KGHDR and CDR2 SFDVKD. V lost 1 base to trimming and J lost 6 bases, with 12 bases between them. The CDR3 runs 15 residues. This CDR3 is CATSDFTRDRNEQFF. In nucleotides, the CDR3 is TGTGCCACCAGTGATTTTACCCGAGATCGCAATGAGCAGTTCTTC.

The CDR3 nucleotides are TGTGCCAGCAGTAGAGAAGTTTTTCCCATGAACACTGAAGCTTTCTTT. Protein: CASSREVFPMNTEAFF. This rearrangement joins TRBV2 to TRBJ1-1; no definite D call. Trimming shortened V by 5 bases and J by 0 bases, and 16 bases separated the two germline ends. The CDR3 loop spans 16 amino acids. The germline CDR1 and CDR2 sequences are SNHLY and FYNNEI.

The V and J genes are TRBV27 and TRBJ2-1, with 9 positions matching TRBD2. The CDR3 length is 18 residues. CDR1 and CDR2 (germline): MNHEY, SMNVEV (reference sequence). V lost 6 bases and J lost 4; bases outside the gene matches: 16. The CDR3 loop reads CASRRGLARLPPYNEQFF. The CDR3 DNA reads TGTGCCAGCAGACGGGGACTAGCCCGTCTACCTCCTTACAATGAGCAGTTCTTC.

Ten or more counts support this clonotype. The chain uses TRBV5-6 and TRBJ1-1, with D possibly matching TRBD1 (5 bases). Looked up from germline, CDR1 is SGHDT and CDR2 is YYEEEE. This CDR3 contains 12 residues. V lost 7 bases and J 10 bases, leaving 17 bases between the germline ends. Written as DNA, the CDR3 is TGTGCCAGCCATAGTGTTAGGGGCTCAGCTTTCTTT. Translating gives CASHSVRGSAFF.

The V and J genes are TRBV20-1 and TRBJ2-3; the match to TRBD2 covers 12 bases. This CDR3 contains 16 residues. Germline CDR1 DFQATT, CDR2 SNEGSKA (reference sequence). The J segment lost 4 bases and the V segment lost 1 base, leaving 6 bases of the junction unmatched. The CDR3 protein is CSARGWTSGNADTQYF. CDR3 coding DNA: TGCAGTGCTAGAGGATGGACTAGCGGGAACGCAGATACGCAGTATTTT.

V gene TRBV18 combines with J gene TRBJ2-7; a possible D gene is TRBD1 (6 bases). The CDR3 is 13 amino acids. Trimming left V 5 bases short and J 3 bases short, with 11 bases between. In germline, CDR1 is KGHSH, CDR2 LQKENI. Here the CDR3 DNA reads TGTGCCAGCTCAAGCGACAGGTACTACGAGCAGTACTTC. Protein product: CASSSDRYYEQYF.

This chain links TRBV25-1 with TRBJ2-3; D remains unclear. The V end lost 2 bases, the J end lost 3 bases, and 6 bases lay between the germline ends. The germline gives CDR1 MGHDK, CDR2 SYGVNS. The CDR3 length is 13 residues. The CDR3 DNA reads TGTGCCAGCAGTGAACCCGAGACAGATACGCAGTATTTT. It yields the protein CASSEPETDTQYF. Full variable domain (rest looked up from reference TRBV25-1 and TRBJ2-3): EADIYQTPRYLVIGTGKKITLECSQTMGHDKMYWYQQDPGMELHLIHYSYGVNSTEKGDLSSESTVSRIRTEHFPLTLESARPSHTSQYLCASSEPETDTQYFGPGTRLTVL.

This sequence joins TRBV4-1 and TRBJ2-1; 12 nucleotides line up with TRBD2. V was pared by 3 bases and J by 0 bases, with 12 bases of the junction left unmatched. The CDR3 loop spans 20 amino acids. Per the germline V gene, CDR1 is MGHRA and CDR2 is YSYEKL. In DNA, the CDR3 is TGCGCCAGCAGCCATGATGGACTAGCGGGACCCCAAAGCTCCTACAATGAGCAGTTCTTC. As protein: CASSHDGLAGPQSSYNEQFF.

This clonotype was observed a handful of times. This rearrangement joins TRBV6-1 to TRBJ1-4; D is uncertain. The V gene's germline CDR1 is MNHNS and CDR2 SASEGT. Trimming took 6 bases from V and 8 from J, leaving 13 bases between them. The length of the CDR3 is 13 residues. CDR3: CASSWTSGEKLFF. The CDR3 nucleotides read TGTGCCAGCAGCTGGACGTCCGGAGAAAAACTGTTTTTT.

V is TRBV19 and J is TRBJ2-5; 12 positions agree with TRBD2. V trimming: 6 bases; J trimming: 0 bases; junction bases outside the gene matches: 2. This CDR3 region has 15 residues. Germline loops: CDR1 LNHDA, CDR2 SQIVND (reference sequence). The CDR3 region is CASRRTSGNQETQYF. In DNA, the CDR3 is TGTGCCAGTAGAAGGACTAGCGGGAACCAAGAGACCCAGTACTTC.

This clonotype was seen many times. The chain carries TRBV24-1 and TRBJ1-1; D is ambiguous. Trimming took off 0 bases at V and 0 bases at J, with 10 bases between the two ends. Germline-derived CDR1 and CDR2 are KGHDR and SFDVKD. CDR3 length: 16 amino acids. As DNA, the CDR3 is TGTGCCACCAGTGATTTGCTGGGTGTTATGAACACTGAAGCTTTCTTT. It yields the protein CATSDLLGVMNTEAFF.

There are a few counts of this clonotype. J is TRBJ1-2 and V is TRBV5-1; D is ambiguous. CDR1 and CDR2 (germline): SGHRS, YFSETQ. The CDR3 length is 14 residues. V was pared by 0 bases and J by 3 bases, with 9 bases between. The CDR3 DNA reads as TGCGCCAGCAGCTTGGGGAACAGTGACTATGGCTACACCTTC. This encodes CASSLGNSDYGYTF.

This clonotype has ten or more counts. One junction end disagrees with the germline gene, perhaps due to a read error. V and J are TRBV12-3 or TRBV12-4 and TRBJ2-1, with D possibly called TRBD1 or TRBD2 (5 bases each). The CDR3 length is 14 residues. The CDR3 spells CASSLVGQGGGIIF. DNA for the CDR3: TGTGCCAGCAGTTTAGTAGGTCAGGGCGGAGGCATCATCTTC.

This clonotype has more than one count but fewer than ten. The CDR3 here is CASSSRWDSPLHF. The CDR3 DNA follows: TGTGCCAGCAGCTCACGTTGGGATTCACCCCTCCACTTT. The chain couples TRBV12-3 or TRBV12-4 to TRBJ1-6; D is uncertain. With 6 bases removed from V and 8 bases from J, the gap between germline ends came to 11 bases. This CDR3 is built from 13 residues.

This clonotype occurred a few times. The genes are TRBV24-1 and TRBJ1-2; TRBD1 might be the D (6 bases). Germline CDR1 reads KGHDR; CDR2 reads SFDVKD. The CDR3 length is 12 residues. V was clipped by 9 bases and J by 3 bases, with 10 bases between them. CDR3 DNA sequence: TGTGCCACCTCGACAGGCTACTATGGCTACACCTTC. This sequence encodes CATSTGYYGYTF.

This clonotype was counted only a few times. The rearrangement joins TRBV27 to TRBJ2-1; 8 bases are a match to TRBD2. CDR1 is MNHEY and CDR2 is SMNVEV in the germline V gene (reference sequence). This CDR3 comprises 14 residues. V shed 5 bases, J shed 8 bases, and the junction held 8 bases outside the gene matches. In nucleotides, the CDR3 is TGTGCCAGCAGTCCCGGACTAGCAAGGTATGAGCAGTTCTTC. This translates into CASSPGLARYEQFF.

This chain joins TRBV27 and TRBJ2-1; tentatively, D is TRBD1 or TRBD2 (6 bases each). CDR3 length: 12 residues. Trimming pared 5 bases from V and 15 bases from J, leaving 17 bases between. CDR1 and CDR2 (germline): MNHEY, SMNVEV (reference sequence). The CDR3 region is CASSPEGGSWFF. CDR3 sequence (DNA): TGTGCCAGCAGTCCTGAGGGGGGATCGTGGTTCTTC.